This T cell receptor (beta chain) was documented in a study of cytomegalovirus exposure and HLA in healthy donors. Study in general: The roughly 100 million unique TCR beta sequences, from roughly 180 million T cells, were found by an earlier analysis.

A multiplex PCR was run with 60 Vbeta primers and 13 Jbeta primers. Here immunoSEQ multiplex PCR was the method, and the copy in TCRdb shows in-frame clones only, minus some. The sample has some 130,000 clones, roughly 70% seen once. This clone came up once. Its specificity is not known. The study, taken as a whole, reports: What was likely a sequencing artifact was a cluster of highly shared sequence variants. The study flagged some 170 TCR beta chains as cytomegalovirus-associated.

Source material: PBMCs. The source of this sequence is a man aged 35 to 55 in good health and CMV-seronegative.

CDR3 nucleotide sequence: TGTGCCAGCAGCTTAGGTACTAGGGGGTCAGATACGCAGTATTTT. Amino acids: CASSLGTRGSDTQYF. The chain recombines TRBV11-3 with TRBJ2-3; perhaps TRBD1 as D (6 bases). CDR3 size: 15 residues. Trimming took 1 base from V and 4 from J, leaving 12 bases between them. Germline CDR1 SGHNT, CDR2 YENEEA.